This T cell receptor (beta chain) was recovered during a study of blood T cell repertoires in COVID-19. The overall study: The origin of the acute and convalescent COVID-19 samples was the United States, Italy and Spain.

Method: immunoSEQ multiplex PCR; TCRdb's copy keeps in-frame clones and lacks some. The sample consists of fewer than 450,000 clones, 88% of them appearing once. The CDR3 extends over 15 amino acids. Germline CDR1 and CDR2: SGHNT and YENEEA. J was trimmed by 2 bases and V by 2 bases; bases with no gene match: 5. The sequencing sample was made of PBMCs or T cells enriched from blood (not recorded which). The sequence came from a woman in her thirties or forties with acute COVID-19. The chain recombines TRBV11-3 with TRBJ2-5; 7 nucleotides match TRBD1. The CDR3, as DNA: TGTGCCAGCAGCTTAAGACAGGGCGAGCAAGAGACCCAGTACTTC. Translating gives CASSLRQGEQETQYF.